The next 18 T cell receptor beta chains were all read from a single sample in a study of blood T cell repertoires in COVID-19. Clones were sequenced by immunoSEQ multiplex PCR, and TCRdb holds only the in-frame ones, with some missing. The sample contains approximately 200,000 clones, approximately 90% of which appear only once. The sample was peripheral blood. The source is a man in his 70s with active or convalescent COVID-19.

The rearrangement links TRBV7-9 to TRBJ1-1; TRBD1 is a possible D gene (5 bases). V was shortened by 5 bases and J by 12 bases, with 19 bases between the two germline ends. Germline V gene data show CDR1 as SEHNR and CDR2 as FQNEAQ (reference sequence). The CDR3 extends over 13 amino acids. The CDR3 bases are TGTGCCAGCAGCCAGTCCCTAAGGGGTTGGACTTTCTTT. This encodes CASSQSLRGWTFF.

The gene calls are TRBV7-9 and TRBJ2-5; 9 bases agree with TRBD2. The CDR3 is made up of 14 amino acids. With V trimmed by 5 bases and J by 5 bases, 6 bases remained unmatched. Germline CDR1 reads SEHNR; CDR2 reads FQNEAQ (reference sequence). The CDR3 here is CASSPGTSKETQYF. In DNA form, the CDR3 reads TGTGCCAGCAGCCCCGGGACTAGCAAGGAGACCCAGTACTTC.

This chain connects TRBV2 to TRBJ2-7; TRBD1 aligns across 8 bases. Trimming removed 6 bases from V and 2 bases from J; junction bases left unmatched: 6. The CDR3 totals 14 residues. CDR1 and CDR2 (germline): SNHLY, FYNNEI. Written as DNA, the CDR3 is TGTGCCAGCAGGGACCGGACAGGGACCTACGAGCAGTACTTC. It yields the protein CASRDRTGTYEQYF.

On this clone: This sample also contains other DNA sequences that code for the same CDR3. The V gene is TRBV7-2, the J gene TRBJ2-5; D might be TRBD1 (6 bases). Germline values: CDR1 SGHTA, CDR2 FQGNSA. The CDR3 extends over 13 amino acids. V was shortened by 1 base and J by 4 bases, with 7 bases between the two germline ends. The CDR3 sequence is CASSLGGRETQYF. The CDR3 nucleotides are TGTGCCAGCAGCTTAGGGGGGCGAGAGACCCAGTACTTC.

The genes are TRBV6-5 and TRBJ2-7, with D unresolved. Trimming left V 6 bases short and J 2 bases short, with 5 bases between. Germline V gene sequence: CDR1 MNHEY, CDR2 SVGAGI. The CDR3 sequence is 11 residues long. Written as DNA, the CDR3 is TGTGCCAGCAGGTCGGCCTACGAGCAGTACTTC. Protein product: CASRSAYEQYF.

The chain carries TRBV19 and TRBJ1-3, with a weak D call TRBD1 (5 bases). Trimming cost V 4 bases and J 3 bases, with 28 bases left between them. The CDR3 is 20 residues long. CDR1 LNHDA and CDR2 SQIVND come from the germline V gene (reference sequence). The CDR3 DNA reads TGTGCCAGTAGTACCGCTGCCCGGGCCAGGGCTAGGTGGAGTGGAAACACCATATATTTT. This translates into CASSTAARARARWSGNTIYF.

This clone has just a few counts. CDR3 loop: CATRAGGLVGELFF. The DNA for the CDR3 is TGTGCCACCAGAGCGGGGGGGCTGGTCGGGGAGCTGTTTTTT. The gene calls are TRBV19 and TRBJ2-2; 10 positions match TRBD2. This CDR3 is 14 amino acids long. V lost 10 bases, J lost 7 bases, and 9 bases stayed unmatched. Looked up from germline, CDR1 is LNHDA and CDR2 is SQIVND (reference sequence).

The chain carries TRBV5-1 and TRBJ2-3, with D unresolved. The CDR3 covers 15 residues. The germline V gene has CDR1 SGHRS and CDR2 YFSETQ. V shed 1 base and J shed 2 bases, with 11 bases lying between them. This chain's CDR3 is CASSLSSPSTDTQYF. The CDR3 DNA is TGCGCCAGCAGCTTGAGCTCGCCCTCCACAGATACGCAGTATTTT.

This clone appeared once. The CDR3 DNA reads as TGTGCCAGCAGCACAACTAGCGGCAGCGCTAATGAGCAGTTCTTC. It encodes CASSTTSGSANEQFF. The V call is TRBV7-2, the J call TRBJ2-1, with 8 bases identical to TRBD2. V shed 5 bases and J 7 bases; nucleotides not matched to a gene: 10. This CDR3 is built from 15 residues. The germline gives CDR1 SGHTA, CDR2 FQGNSA.

The CDR3 protein is CASSFLPGGVDTDTQYF. CDR3 sequence (DNA): TGTGCCAGCAGCTTCCTCCCGGGCGGGGTGGACACAGATACGCAGTATTTT. The V gene is TRBV11-2, the J gene TRBJ2-3; D may be TRBD2 (6 bases). The germline V and J ends were trimmed by 3 bases and 2 bases, with 18 bases remaining between them. The CDR3 has 17 amino acids. In germline, CDR1 is SGHAT, CDR2 FQNNGV.

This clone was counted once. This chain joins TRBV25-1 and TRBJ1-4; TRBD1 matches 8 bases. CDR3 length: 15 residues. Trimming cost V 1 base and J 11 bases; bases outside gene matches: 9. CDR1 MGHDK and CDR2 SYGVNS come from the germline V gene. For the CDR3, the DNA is TGTGCCAGCAGTGAATTCGTAACAGGGGGTGGGAAACTGTTTTTT. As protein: CASSEFVTGGGKLFF.

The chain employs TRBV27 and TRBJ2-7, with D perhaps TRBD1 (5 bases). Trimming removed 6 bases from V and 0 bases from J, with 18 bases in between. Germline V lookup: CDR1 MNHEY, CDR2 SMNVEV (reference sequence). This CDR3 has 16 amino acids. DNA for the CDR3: TGTGCCAGCAGCCGATTTTTTCAGGGTGCCTCCTACGAGCAGTACTTC. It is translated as CASSRFFQGASYEQYF.

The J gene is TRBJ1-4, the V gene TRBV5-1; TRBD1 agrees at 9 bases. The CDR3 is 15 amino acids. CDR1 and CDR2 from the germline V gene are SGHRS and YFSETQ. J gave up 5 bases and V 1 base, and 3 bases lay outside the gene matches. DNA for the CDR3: TGCGCCAGCAGCTTGACCGGGACAGGGAATGAAAAACTGTTTTTT. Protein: CASSLTGTGNEKLFF. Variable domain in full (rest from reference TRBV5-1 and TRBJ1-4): KAGVTQTPRYLIKTRGQQVTLSCSPISGHRSVSWYQQTPGQGLQFLFEYFSETQRNKGNFPGRFSGRQFSNSRSEMNVSTLELGDSALYLCASSLTGTGNEKLFFGSGTQLSVL.

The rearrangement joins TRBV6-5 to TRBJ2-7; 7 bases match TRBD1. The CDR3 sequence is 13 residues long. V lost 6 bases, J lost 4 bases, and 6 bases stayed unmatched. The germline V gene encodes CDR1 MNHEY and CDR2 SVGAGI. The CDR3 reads CASSPGTVYEQYF. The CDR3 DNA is TGTGCCAGCAGCCCCGGGACAGTTTACGAGCAGTACTTC.

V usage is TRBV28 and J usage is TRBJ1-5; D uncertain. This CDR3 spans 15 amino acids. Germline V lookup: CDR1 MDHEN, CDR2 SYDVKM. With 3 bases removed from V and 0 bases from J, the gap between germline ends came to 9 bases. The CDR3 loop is CASSLEGSSNQPQHF. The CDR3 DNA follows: TGTGCCAGCAGTTTGGAGGGAAGTAGCAATCAGCCCCAGCATTTT.

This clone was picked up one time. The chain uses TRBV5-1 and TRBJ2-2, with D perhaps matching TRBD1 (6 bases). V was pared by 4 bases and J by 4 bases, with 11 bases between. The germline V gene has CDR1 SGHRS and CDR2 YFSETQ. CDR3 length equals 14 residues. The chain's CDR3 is CASSLRQATGELFF. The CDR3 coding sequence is TGCGCCAGCAGCCTCCGACAGGCCACCGGGGAGCTGTTTTTT.

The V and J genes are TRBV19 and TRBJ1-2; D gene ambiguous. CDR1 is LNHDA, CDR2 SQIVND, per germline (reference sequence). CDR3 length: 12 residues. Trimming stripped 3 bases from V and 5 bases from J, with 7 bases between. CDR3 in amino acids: CASSISGYGYTF. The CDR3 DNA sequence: TGTGCCAGTAGTATTTCCGGGTATGGCTACACCTTC.

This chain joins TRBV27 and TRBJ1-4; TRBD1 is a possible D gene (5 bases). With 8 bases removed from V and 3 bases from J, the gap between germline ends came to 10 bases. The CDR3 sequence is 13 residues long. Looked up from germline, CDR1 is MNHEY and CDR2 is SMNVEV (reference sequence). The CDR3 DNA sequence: TGTGCCAGCTCAGGGTCAGCTAATGAAAAACTGTTTTTT. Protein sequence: CASSGSANEKLFF.